The 5 T cell receptor beta chains given below trace back to one sample, sequenced in a study of blood T cell repertoires in COVID-19. Sequenced by immunoSEQ multiplex PCR; TCRdb stores in-frame clones only, minus some. The sample consists of about 200,000 clones, about 83% of them appearing once. The material sequenced was peripheral blood. These receptors all come from a woman in her forties or fifties with active or convalescent COVID-19.

DNA of the CDR3: TGTGCCAGCAGCTTGGGGGGCGCGGTGAGGACTGAAGCTTTCTTT. Amino acids: CASSLGGAVRTEAFF. The rearrangement joins TRBV5-4 to TRBJ1-1; the D gene is possibly TRBD1 (5 bases). V was shortened by 0 bases and J by 5 bases, with 14 bases between the two germline ends. Germline V gene lookup returns CDR1 SGHNT and CDR2 YYREEE (reference sequence). The CDR3 contains 15 residues.

The V call is TRBV29-1, the J call TRBJ2-3, with D uncertain. Germline V gene sequence: CDR1 SQVTM, CDR2 ANQGSEA. CDR3 length equals 12 residues. Trimming pared 1 base from V and 2 bases from J, leaving 4 bases between. CDR3 sequence: CSVEVFTDTQYF. CDR3 sequence (DNA): TGCAGCGTTGAAGTCTTCACAGATACGCAGTATTTT.

The chain is built from TRBV5-1 and TRBJ1-6; D unresolved. Germline lookup yields CDR1 SGHRS and CDR2 YFSETQ. This CDR3 has 13 amino acids. V was clipped by 0 bases and J by 8 bases, with 6 bases between them. CDR3 DNA sequence: TGCGCCAGCAGCTTGGAACTGGATTCACCCCTCCACTTT. Protein product: CASSLELDSPLHF.

The DNA of the CDR3 is TGTGCCAGCAGCGAACAGGGGTTTCAAGATACGCAGTATTTT. Encoded protein: CASSEQGFQDTQYF. The chain combines TRBV11-2 with TRBJ2-3, with 7 bases aligning to TRBD1. The germline V gene has CDR1 SGHAT and CDR2 FQNNGV. The CDR3 contains 14 residues. After removal of 5 bases from V and 5 bases from J, the junction contained 7 bases not matched to a gene.

This clone appeared once. V is TRBV14 and J is TRBJ2-1, with 7 positions matching TRBD2. The CDR3 has 15 residues. With V trimmed by 4 bases and J by 2 bases, 5 bases remained unmatched. Germline V gene data show CDR1 as SGHDN and CDR2 as FVKESK. Written as DNA, the CDR3 is TGTGCCAGCAGCCGCTCTAGCGGTCCCTACAATGAGCAGTTCTTC. It yields the protein CASSRSSGPYNEQFF.